A selection of T cell receptor beta chains follows, all from one sample in a study of OX40 agonist ivuxolimab in advanced cancers. The repertoire was sequenced with immunoSEQ multiplex PCR; TCRdb's copy has only in-frame clones and lacks some. The sample holds about 64,000 clones, approximately 90% seen once. The source material was CD4+ or CD8+ T cells sorted from blood, sampled in a trial of the OX40 agonist ivuxolimab. The receptors here all came from an adult with an advanced solid tumor such as melanoma, head and neck, liver or kidney cancer. Each CDR3 is given with its conserved first and last residue. A D gene is named only where the DNA matches it firmly. Clone size, where shown, is once, few, many, or a class for clones that have expanded.

size: -; D: TRBD1; J: TRBJ2-2; V: TRBV14; CDR3: CASSRRQGSGELFF; DNA: TGTGCCAGCAGCCGGAGACAGGGATCCGGGGAGCTGTTTTTT
size: -; D: TRBD2; J: TRBJ2-5; V: TRBV5-1; CDR3: CASSSRLAEETQYF; DNA: TGCGCCAGCAGCTCGAGACTAGCAGAAGAGACCCAGTACTTC
size: -; D: TRBD1; J: TRBJ2-7; V: TRBV5-1; CDR3: CASSLVDRDHEQYF; DNA: TGCGCCAGCAGCTTGGTGGACAGGGACCACGAGCAGTACTTC
size: -; D: -; J: TRBJ2-7; V: TRBV28; CDR3: CASRSSTTYEQYF; DNA: TGTGCCAGCAGGAGCAGCACTACCTACGAGCAGTACTTC
size: -; D: -; J: TRBJ1-3; V: TRBV13; CDR3: CASSSKRTLGNTIYF; DNA: TGTGCCAGCAGCTCAAAGCGGACGCTCGGAAACACCATATATTTT
size: -; D: TRBD1; J: TRBJ1-4; V: TRBV19; CDR3: CASSISLGGKEKLFF; DNA: TGTGCCAGTAGTATATCCCTAGGGGGCAAGGAAAAACTGTTTTTT
size: -; D: -; J: TRBJ1-2; V: TRBV28; CDR3: CASSETDLYGYTF; DNA: TGTGCCAGCAGTGAGACAGACCTCTATGGCTACACCTTC
size: -; D: -; J: TRBJ2-7; V: TRBV6-6; CDR3: CAIAGDKFYEQYF; DNA: TGTGCCATCGCGGGGGACAAATTCTACGAGCAGTACTTC
size: -; D: -; J: TRBJ1-6; V: TRBV4-1; CDR3: CASSQADGHSPLHF; DNA: TGCGCCAGCAGCCAAGCAGACGGTCATTCACCCCTCCACTTT
size: once; D: -; J: TRBJ2-1; V: TRBV5-1; CDR3: CASSSFRGNNEQFF; DNA: TGCGCCAGCAGCTCTTTTAGAGGGAACAATGAGCAGTTCTTC
size: -; D: -; J: TRBJ2-7; V: TRBV7-2; CDR3: CASSPWRQRGYEQYF; DNA: TGTGCCAGCAGTCCCTGGCGGCAACGGGGCTACGAGCAGTACTTC
size: -; D: TRBD2; J: TRBJ2-5; V: TRBV7-2; CDR3: CASRSGGVETQYF; DNA: TGTGCCAGCAGATCGGGGGGTGTCGAGACCCAGTACTTC
size: -; D: -; J: TRBJ2-7; V: TRBV6-5; CDR3: CASSQRASYEQYF; DNA: TGTGCCAGCAGCCAACGGGCCTCCTACGAGCAGTACTTC
size: -; D: -; J: TRBJ2-1; V: TRBV30; CDR3: CAWSPGRRRNEQFF; DNA: TGTGCCTGGAGTCCCGGGAGAAGGAGAAATGAGCAGTTCTTC
size: -; D: -; J: TRBJ2-1; V: TRBV11-2; CDR3: CASSLVRASNEQFF; DNA: TGTGCCAGCAGCTTAGTCAGGGCCTCCAATGAGCAGTTCTTC
size: -; D: -; J: TRBJ2-3; V: TRBV5-5; CDR3: CASSTWTPDTQYF; DNA: TGTGCCAGCAGCACGTGGACTCCGGATACGCAGTATTTT
size: few; D: -; J: TRBJ1-5; V: TRBV7-2; CDR3: CASSLSRVGQPQHF; DNA: TGTGCCAGCAGCTTATCCAGGGTTGGTCAGCCCCAGCATTTT
size: -; D: -; J: TRBJ1-3; V: TRBV28; CDR3: CASTLSPGNGNTIYF; DNA: TGTGCCAGCACCCTAAGCCCGGGGAACGGGAACACCATATATTTT
size: -; D: -; J: TRBJ1-6; V: TRBV4-1; CDR3: CASSQEGVISYNSPLHF; DNA: TGCGCCAGCAGCCAAGAGGGGGTAATCTCCTATAATTCACCCCTCCACTTT
size: -; D: -; J: TRBJ2-3; V: TRBV18; CDR3: CASSPSTDPSTDTQYF; DNA: TGTGCCAGCTCACCATCAACGGATCCTAGCACAGATACGCAGTATTTT
size: -; D: TRBD2; J: TRBJ2-1; V: TRBV10-1; CDR3: CASSGGTSGRDEQFF; DNA: TGCGCCAGCAGTGGTGGGACTAGCGGGAGAGACGAGCAGTTCTTC
size: few; D: -; J: TRBJ1-2; V: TRBV29-1; CDR3: CSALQEYGYTF; DNA: TGCAGCGCTTTGCAGGAATATGGCTACACCTTC
size: -; D: -; J: TRBJ2-7; V: TRBV6-1; CDR3: CASSDTYEQYF; DNA: TGTGCCAGCAGTGACACCTACGAGCAGTACTTC
size: -; D: -; J: TRBJ1-1; V: TRBV12-5; CDR3: CASGTVGLNTEAFF; DNA: TGTGCTAGTGGTACTGTAGGGTTGAACACTGAAGCTTTCTTT
size: -; D: TRBD2; J: TRBJ2-1; V: TRBV7-9; CDR3: CASSLAGGPGNEQFF; DNA: TGTGCCAGCAGCTTAGCGGGAGGGCCAGGGAATGAGCAGTTCTTC
size: -; D: -; J: TRBJ2-2; V: TRBV21-1; CDR3: CASSIRRVRARGAVF; DNA: TGTGCCAGCAGCATCCGGCGAGTTCGAGCCCGGGGAGCTGTTTTT
size: -; D: TRBD1; J: TRBJ1-4; V: TRBV6-1; CDR3: CASSDLNRGRVTNEKLFF; DNA: TGTGCCAGCAGTGATTTGAACAGGGGGCGGGTAACTAATGAAAAACTGTTTTTT
size: -; D: -; J: TRBJ1-3; V: TRBV10-2; CDR3: CASSEQSGPGNTIYF; DNA: TGCGCCAGCAGTGAGCAAAGCGGGCCTGGAAACACCATATATTTT
size: -; D: TRBD1; J: TRBJ1-4; V: TRBV6-5; CDR3: CASSYRQGATNEKLFF; DNA: TGTGCCAGCAGTTACCGACAGGGGGCAACTAATGAAAAACTGTTTTTT
size: -; D: -; J: TRBJ2-2; V: TRBV4-2; CDR3: CASSQDGDAGELFF; DNA: TGTGCCAGCAGCCAAGATGGGGATGCCGGGGAGCTGTTTTTT
size: -; D: TRBD2; J: TRBJ2-1; V: TRBV5-1; CDR3: CASSLSGSKDEQFF; DNA: TGCGCCAGCAGCCTAAGCGGGAGTAAGGATGAGCAGTTCTTC
size: -; D: -; J: TRBJ2-3; V: TRBV5-8; CDR3: CASSAALGDTQYF; DNA: TGTGCCAGCAGCGCCGCCCTGGGAGATACGCAGTATTTT
size: -; D: -; J: TRBJ2-6; V: TRBV10-1; CDR3: CASSAGASGANVLTF; DNA: TGCGCCAGCAGTGCGGGGGCCTCTGGGGCCAACGTCCTGACTTTC
size: -; D: -; J: TRBJ2-1; V: TRBV18; CDR3: CASSPSGGYNEQFF; DNA: TGTGCCAGCTCACCCAGTGGAGGATACAATGAGCAGTTCTTC
size: -; D: -; J: TRBJ2-7; V: TRBV10-3; CDR3: CAISGEGTGQGQSYEQYF; DNA: TGTGCCATCAGTGGGGAGGGGACCGGACAGGGACAGTCCTACGAGCAGTACTTC
size: -; D: TRBD1; J: TRBJ2-7; V: TRBV25-1; CDR3: CASSESGTGGILYF; DNA: TGTGCCAGCAGTGAATCTGGGACAGGGGGGATCCTTTACTTC
size: -; D: TRBD1; J: TRBJ2-7; V: TRBV19; CDR3: CASSTTGYEVQYF; DNA: TGTGCCAGTAGTACGACAGGGTACGAGGTGCAGTACTTC